The rows below give T cell receptor beta chains drawn from one sample of a study of CD8+ T cells in alopecia areata. Profiling relied on immunoSEQ multiplex PCR, and the TCRdb table lists in-frame clones only, not all of them. The sample consists of about 34,000 clones, more than 60% of them appearing once. The sample was NKG2D-low CD8+ T cells sorted from blood. These TCRs come from a human donor with alopecia areata. The CDR3 runs from the conserved cysteine through the conserved F or W. Fields, in order: clone size, J gene, V gene, D gene, CDR3 DNA, CDR3 protein. A D gene is named only where the DNA matches it firmly. Clone size appears in some rows only: once, few, many, or a class for an expanded clone.

>once|TRBJ2-2|TRBV25-1|.
TGTGCCAGCATCCCCCCTCTTAGCGGGGAGCTGTTTTTT
CASIPPLSGELFF
>.|TRBJ2-3|TRBV4-2|.
TGTGCCAGCAGCCACCGCGAGATAACGAGCACAGATACGCAGTATTTT
CASSHREITSTDTQYF
>.|TRBJ2-3|TRBV6-1|.
TGTGCCAGCAGTGAAGACCGGAGATTCGGAAACACAGATACGCAGTATTTT
CASSEDRRFGNTDTQYF
>.|TRBJ2-2|TRBV30|.
TGTGCCCTGGCACAGGCTGGGTTCGAGGAGCTGTTTTTT
CALAQAGFEELFF
>.|TRBJ2-5|TRBV29-1|TRBD1
TGCAGCGTTCTAACCCTGGACAGGGTAGGTGAGCAGTACTTC
CSVLTLDRVGEQYF
>once|TRBJ2-5|TRBV29-1|.
TGCAGCGTTGGATCAGGGAGTGGAGAGACCCAGTACTTC
CSVGSGSGETQYF
>.|TRBJ1-1|TRBV30|.
TGTGCCTGGAGTGTTTCCGTTCTAGGGACTGAAGCTTTCTTT
CAWSVSVLGTEAFF
>medium-sized|TRBJ2-1|TRBV27|.
TGTGCCAGCCTGCACCAGCCCGGGGGATACAATGAGCAGTTCTTC
CASLHQPGGYNEQFF
>.|TRBJ2-7|TRBV27|.
TGTGCCAGCAGCCAAACAGGGATCGAGCAGTACTTC
CASSQTGIEQYF
>.|TRBJ2-1|TRBV4-1|.
TGCGCCAGCAGCCAAGATATTGGAAATGAGCAGTTCTTC
CASSQDIGNEQFF
>.|TRBJ2-1|TRBV15|.
TGTGCCACCGAGGTTGGGGGTACAAACAATGAGCAGTTCTTC
CATEVGGTNNEQFF
>.|TRBJ2-7|TRBV4-1|TRBD2
TGCGCCAGCAGCCAACTACTAGCGGGAGAGGACGAGCAGTACTTC
CASSQLLAGEDEQYF
>once|TRBJ2-7|TRBV29-1|.
TGCAGCGTTGAAGATAAGGGAGGATCCTACGAGCAGTACTTC
CSVEDKGGSYEQYF
>.|TRBJ2-1|TRBV4-1|.
TGCGCCAGCAGCCAGATGGGACGAATGAGCTCCTACAATGAGCAGTTCTTC
CASSQMGRMSSYNEQFF
>.|TRBJ1-4|TRBV2|.
TGTGCCAGCAGTGGAGTAGCGGGGCCCCATGAAAAACTGTTTTTT
CASSGVAGPHEKLFF
>.|TRBJ2-3|TRBV27|.
TGTGCCAGCAGTTTATCCTCGAACCCAGATACGCAGTATTTT
CASSLSSNPDTQYF
>.|TRBJ2-5|TRBV9|.
TGTGCCAGCAGCGCAGACGAGTGGGGGGAAGAGACCCAGTACTTC
CASSADEWGEETQYF
>.|TRBJ2-1|TRBV5-1|TRBD2
TGCGCCAGCAGCGTGGCCTACAGCGGGAGGTTCAAGAGCAGCGGTGAGCAGTTCTTC
CASSVAYSGRFKSSGEQFF
>.|TRBJ2-5|TRBV18|TRBD2
TGTGCCAGCTCACCACTGGAGATTAGCGGGAGTGGAGGAGAGACCCAGTACTTC
CASSPLEISGSGGETQYF
>.|TRBJ2-7|TRBV21-1|.
TGTGCCAGCAGCAAAGGGTCTAGCGGAGTCTACGAGCAGTACTTC
CASSKGSSGVYEQYF
>.|TRBJ2-2|TRBV5-4|.
TGTGCCAGCAGCCAAGAACCGGACCCGCCGGGCTCCGGGGAGCTGTTTTTT
CASSQEPDPPGSGELFF
>.|TRBJ2-7|TRBV30|.
TGTGCCCGGGGCACAGGTGTTTCCTACGAGCAGTACTTC
CARGTGVSYEQYF
>.|TRBJ2-7|TRBV29-1|.
TGCAGCGTCGAAATCGTCCAGGGGGGCGACTACGAGCAGTACTTC
CSVEIVQGGDYEQYF
>few|TRBJ1-2|TRBV29-1|.
TGCAGCGTTCTCGCAGTGGGTGACTATGGCTACACCTTC
CSVLAVGDYGYTF
>.|TRBJ2-3|TRBV5-1|TRBD2
TGCGCCAGCAGCCCGGGACTAGCGGGGCCCCCAGATACGCAGTATTTT
CASSPGLAGPPDTQYF
>few|TRBJ1-1|TRBV19|.
TGTGCCAGTAGTACCGGGGGTGACACTGAAGCTTTCTTT
CASSTGGDTEAFF
>.|TRBJ2-3|TRBV6-5|TRBD2
TGTGCCAGCGGAATCGGGAGGATTAGCACAGATACGCAGTATTTT
CASGIGRISTDTQYF
>.|TRBJ2-1|TRBV27|.
TGTGCCAGCAGCTCAGGGTTTGGCAATGAGCAGTTCTTC
CASSSGFGNEQFF
>.|TRBJ2-7|TRBV15|.
TGTGCCACCAGCACCATCACAGGGAGGACCTACGAGCAGTACTTC
CATSTITGRTYEQYF
>.|TRBJ2-1|TRBV2|.
TGTGCCAGCAGTTGGGGCTCCTACAATGAGCAGTTCTTC
CASSWGSYNEQFF
>.|TRBJ2-7|TRBV29-1|.
TGCAGCGTTGCCCCAGGGGCTTCTACCTACGAGCAGTACTTC
CSVAPGASTYEQYF
>few|TRBJ2-1|TRBV28|TRBD2
TGTGCCAGCACTGCGGGAGGGCAAGATGAGCAGTTCTTC
CASTAGGQDEQFF
>.|TRBJ2-7|TRBV15|TRBD2
TGTGCCACCAGCCCCCTCAAGGGGCGGGAGTCCTACGAGCAGTACTTC
CATSPLKGRESYEQYF
>.|TRBJ1-4|TRBV7-9|TRBD1
TGTGCCAGCATCGGGGACAGGCGAAATGAAAAACTGTTTTTT
CASIGDRRNEKLFF
>.|TRBJ2-1|TRBV29-1|TRBD2
TGCAGCGTTATTCTAGCGGGGGGTCCAAACAATGAGCAGTTCTTC
CSVILAGGPNNEQFF
>.|TRBJ2-7|TRBV15|.
TGTGCCACCAGAGGCGCGGACACTACCTCCTACGAGCAGTACTTC
CATRGADTTSYEQYF
>.|TRBJ1-5|TRBV5-7|.
TGTGCCAGCAGCTTAGCAGGGCGGGGGGATCAGCCCCAGCATTTT
CASSLAGRGDQPQHF
>.|TRBJ2-7|TRBV27|.
TGTGCCAGCAGTTCGCGCCAGGGCTCCTACGAGCAGTACTTC
CASSSRQGSYEQYF
>.|TRBJ2-7|TRBV5-1|TRBD2
TGCGCCAGCAGCCTCGGGACTAGCGGGGGGAACGAGCAGTACTTC
CASSLGTSGGNEQYF
>.|TRBJ2-3|TRBV9|TRBD2
TGTGCCAGCGGGACTAGTAACACAGATACGCAGTATTTT
CASGTSNTDTQYF
>.|TRBJ2-5|TRBV7-9|.
TGTGCCAGCATCACGGGGGGCGGCGAGACCCAGTACTTC
CASITGGGETQYF
>once|TRBJ2-5|TRBV18|.
TGTGCCAGCTCACCCTCAGGGGTTTTTGAAGAGACCCAGTACTTC
CASSPSGVFEETQYF
>.|TRBJ2-7|TRBV4-3|TRBD1
TGCGCCAGCAGCCAAGCCGCGGACAGGGGAAGCGAGCAGTACTTC
CASSQAADRGSEQYF
>.|TRBJ2-6|TRBV4-2|.
TGTGCCAGCAGCCAAGAGGCGAGCTCTGGGGCCAACGTCCTGACTTTC
CASSQEASSGANVLTF
>.|TRBJ2-6|TRBV14|TRBD1
TGTGCCAGCAGCCAGGTACAGGGGCCTGGGGCCAACGTCCTGACTTTC
CASSQVQGPGANVLTF
>.|TRBJ2-7|TRBV7-9|.
TGTGCCAGCAGCTTAGGGCCCCCTGGGGAGCAGTACTTC
CASSLGPPGEQYF
>.|TRBJ2-1|TRBV11-2|.
TGTGCCAGCAGCTTCGGCCGGGACTTCTACAATGAGCAGTTCTTC
CASSFGRDFYNEQFF
>.|TRBJ2-1|TRBV7-6|.
TGTGCCAGCAGCCCGGCAAAAAACAATGAGCAGTTCTTC
CASSPAKNNEQFF